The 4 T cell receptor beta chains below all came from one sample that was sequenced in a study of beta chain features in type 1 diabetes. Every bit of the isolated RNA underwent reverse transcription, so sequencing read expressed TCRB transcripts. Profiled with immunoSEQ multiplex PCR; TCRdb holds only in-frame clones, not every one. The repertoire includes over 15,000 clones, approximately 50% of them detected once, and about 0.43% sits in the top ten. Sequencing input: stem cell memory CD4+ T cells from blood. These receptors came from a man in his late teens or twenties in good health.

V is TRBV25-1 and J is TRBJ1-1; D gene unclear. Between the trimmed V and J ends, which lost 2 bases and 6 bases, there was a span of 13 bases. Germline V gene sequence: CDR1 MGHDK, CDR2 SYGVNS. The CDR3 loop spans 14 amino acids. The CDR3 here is CASSEDLTPAEAFF. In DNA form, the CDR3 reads TGTGCCAGCAGTGAAGATCTTACACCAGCTGAAGCTTTCTTT.

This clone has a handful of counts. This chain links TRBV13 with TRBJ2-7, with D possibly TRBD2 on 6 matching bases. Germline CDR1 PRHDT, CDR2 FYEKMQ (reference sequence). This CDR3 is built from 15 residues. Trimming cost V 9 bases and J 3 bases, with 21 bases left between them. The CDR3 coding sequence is TGTGCCAGTCAGGTGTTGGTACGGGGGAGCTACGAGCAGTACTTC. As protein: CASQVLVRGSYEQYF.

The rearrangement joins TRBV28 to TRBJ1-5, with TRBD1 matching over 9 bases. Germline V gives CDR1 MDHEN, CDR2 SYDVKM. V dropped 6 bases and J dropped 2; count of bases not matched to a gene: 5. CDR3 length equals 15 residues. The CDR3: CASRRTGDGNQPQHF. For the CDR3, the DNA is TGTGCCAGCAGAAGGACAGGGGACGGCAATCAGCCCCAGCATTTT.

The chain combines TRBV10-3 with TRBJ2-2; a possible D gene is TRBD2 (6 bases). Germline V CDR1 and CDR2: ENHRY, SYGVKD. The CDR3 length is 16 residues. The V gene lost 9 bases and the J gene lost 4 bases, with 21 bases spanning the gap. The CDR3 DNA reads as TGTGCCATGTCCCCCGGAGGGCTTGAGGTCACCGGGGAGCTGTTTTTT. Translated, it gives CAMSPGGLEVTGELFF.